The 9 T cell receptor beta chains given below trace back to one sample, sequenced in a study of blood T cell repertoires in COVID-19 (dated by TCRdb to about 2020). The library was built by means of the immunoSEQ multiplex PCR assay. Not all clones reach the TCRdb copy of this immuneACCESS table, which keeps in-frame sequences only. Checked studies attribute under half of the gap to unresolved V genes and leave the rest unexplained. Across this sample there are tens of thousands of clones, with 88% seen only once. Less than 9% of the sample is taken by the ten largest. The sample consisted of peripheral blood. These receptors all come from a man over 45 with acute or convalescent COVID-19.

This clone was seen only once. The genes are TRBV7-6 and TRBJ1-4; D uncertain. Germline loops: CDR1 SGHVS, CDR2 FNYEAQ. Trimming took off 2 bases at V and 3 bases at J, with 7 bases between the two ends. This CDR3 region has 14 residues. CDR3 sequence: CASSLMRSNEKLFF. The CDR3 DNA sequence: TGTGCCAGCAGCTTAATGCGGTCTAATGAAAAACTGTTTTTT. The whole variable domain, filled in from reference TRBV7-6 and TRBJ1-4, reads GAGVSQSPRYKVTKRGQDVALRCDPISGHVSLYWYRQALGQGPEFLTYFNYEAQQDKSGLPNDRFSAERPEGSISTLTIQRTEQRDSAMYRCASSLMRSNEKLFFGSGTQLSVL.

The chain links TRBV5-4 to TRBJ2-1, with TRBD2 matching over 10 bases. The CDR3 sequence is 15 residues long. CDR1 SGHNT and CDR2 YYREEE come from the germline V gene (reference sequence). The J segment lost 4 bases and the V segment lost 4 bases, leaving 5 bases of the junction unmatched. The CDR3 DNA reads TGTGCCAGCAGCCTAGCGGGGGCCCCATACAATGAGCAGTTCTTC. It encodes CASSLAGAPYNEQFF.

The chain recombines TRBV12-5 with TRBJ2-3; 9 positions match TRBD1. The V and J ends lost 1 base and 9 bases, in that order; junction bases with no gene match: 14. The germline V gene has CDR1 LGHNT and CDR2 FRNRAP. The length of the CDR3 is 17 residues. The CDR3 is CASGLASGSTGGETQYF. DNA for the CDR3: TGTGCTAGTGGTTTGGCCTCCGGGAGTACAGGGGGCGAGACGCAGTATTTT.

The chain has TRBV19 and TRBJ1-4; 7 bases are shared with TRBD1. V gave up 7 bases and J gave up 0 bases; unmatched junction bases: 5. Germline lookup yields CDR1 LNHDA and CDR2 SQIVND (reference sequence). The CDR3 loop spans 15 amino acids. This chain's CDR3 is CASTTGNATNEKLFF. CDR3 nucleotide sequence: TGTGCCAGTACGACAGGGAATGCAACTAATGAAAAACTGTTTTTT.

This chain joins TRBV2 and TRBJ2-7; D is ambiguous. The CDR3 has 12 amino acids. The germline V and J ends were trimmed by 10 bases and 2 bases, with 12 bases remaining between them. The germline V gene has CDR1 SNHLY and CDR2 FYNNEI. CDR3 nucleotide sequence: TGTGCCACCAACCCAGATACCTACGAGCAGTACTTC. It codes for CATNPDTYEQYF.

The rearrangement joins TRBV15 to TRBJ2-5; 11 bases fit TRBD2. This CDR3 has 17 amino acids. The V gene end was trimmed by 0 bases and the J gene end by 1 base; junction bases not matched to a gene: 4. Germline-derived CDR1 and CDR2 are LNHNV and YYDKDF (reference sequence). Here the CDR3 reads CATSRDLGLAAQETQYF. In nucleotides, the CDR3 is TGTGCCACCAGCAGAGATTTGGGACTAGCGGCCCAAGAGACCCAGTACTTC.

The chain employs TRBV5-1 and TRBJ1-6; 7 bases agree with TRBD1. The V gene's germline CDR1 is SGHRS and CDR2 YFSETQ. CDR3 length: 15 amino acids. V was clipped by 2 bases and J by 6 bases; unmatched bases: 5. The CDR3 DNA is TGCGCCAGCAGCTTAAGCTCAGGGGGTAATTCACCCCTCCACTTT. It encodes CASSLSSGGNSPLHF.

This chain links TRBV3-1 (or the pseudogene TRBV3-2) with TRBJ2-1; TRBD2 aligns across 7 bases. Germline lookup yields CDR1 LGHDT and CDR2 YNNKEL (reference sequence). V was clipped by 4 bases and J by 2 bases; unmatched bases: 5. The CDR3 has 15 amino acids. CDR3 coding DNA: TGTGCCAGCAGCCTTGGACTAGTAACCTACAATGAGCAGTTCTTC. Translating gives CASSLGLVTYNEQFF.

This chain uses TRBV10-3 with TRBJ1-5, with 7 bases aligning to TRBD1. This CDR3 contains 13 residues. Per germline, CDR1 ENHRY and CDR2 SYGVKD. The ends lost 6 bases at V and 1 base at J; junction bases unmatched: 0. CDR3 amino acids: CAIRGQSNQPQHF. In DNA, the CDR3 is TGTGCCATCAGGGGACAGAGCAATCAGCCCCAGCATTTT.